This entry features one T cell receptor (beta chain) sequence. Sequencing was performed with immunoSEQ multiplex PCR; in TCRdb, only in-frame clones are kept and a portion is missing. This sample carries around 210,000 clones, around 88% of them seen once, and the ten largest clones take 1.5%. CDR1 and CDR2 (germline): SGHAT, FQNNGV. The V gene end was trimmed by 5 bases and the J gene end by 7 bases; junction bases not matched to a gene: 7. The CDR3 runs to 14 residues. This entry belongs to a study of blood T cell repertoires in COVID-19. The sample comprised peripheral blood. The chain recombines TRBV11-2 with TRBJ1-2; TRBD1 agrees at 10 bases. This receptor was identified in a man aged 18 to 29 with active or convalescent COVID-19. The CDR3 region is CASSIGTGASGYTF. DNA for the CDR3: TGTGCCAGCAGCATCGGGACAGGGGCTAGTGGCTACACCTTC.